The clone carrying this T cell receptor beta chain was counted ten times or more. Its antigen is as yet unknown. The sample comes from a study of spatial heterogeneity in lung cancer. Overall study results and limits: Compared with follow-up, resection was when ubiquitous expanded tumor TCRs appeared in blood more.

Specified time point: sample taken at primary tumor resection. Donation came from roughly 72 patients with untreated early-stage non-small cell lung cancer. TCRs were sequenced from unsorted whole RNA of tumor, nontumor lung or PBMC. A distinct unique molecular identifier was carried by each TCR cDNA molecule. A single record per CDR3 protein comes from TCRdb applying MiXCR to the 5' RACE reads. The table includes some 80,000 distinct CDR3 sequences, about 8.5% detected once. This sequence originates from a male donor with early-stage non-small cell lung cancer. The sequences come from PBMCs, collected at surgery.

This CDR3 reads CASRAGLAFTGELFF. The CDR3 region has the DNA TGTGCCAGCAGAGCGGGACTGGCCTTCACCGGGGAGCTGTTTTTT. The chain links TRBV6-5 to TRBJ2-2; 7 bases are shared with TRBD2. V gave up 6 bases and J gave up 4 bases; unmatched junction bases: 8. CDR1 is MNHEY and CDR2 is SVGAGI in the germline V gene. CDR3 size: 15 residues.